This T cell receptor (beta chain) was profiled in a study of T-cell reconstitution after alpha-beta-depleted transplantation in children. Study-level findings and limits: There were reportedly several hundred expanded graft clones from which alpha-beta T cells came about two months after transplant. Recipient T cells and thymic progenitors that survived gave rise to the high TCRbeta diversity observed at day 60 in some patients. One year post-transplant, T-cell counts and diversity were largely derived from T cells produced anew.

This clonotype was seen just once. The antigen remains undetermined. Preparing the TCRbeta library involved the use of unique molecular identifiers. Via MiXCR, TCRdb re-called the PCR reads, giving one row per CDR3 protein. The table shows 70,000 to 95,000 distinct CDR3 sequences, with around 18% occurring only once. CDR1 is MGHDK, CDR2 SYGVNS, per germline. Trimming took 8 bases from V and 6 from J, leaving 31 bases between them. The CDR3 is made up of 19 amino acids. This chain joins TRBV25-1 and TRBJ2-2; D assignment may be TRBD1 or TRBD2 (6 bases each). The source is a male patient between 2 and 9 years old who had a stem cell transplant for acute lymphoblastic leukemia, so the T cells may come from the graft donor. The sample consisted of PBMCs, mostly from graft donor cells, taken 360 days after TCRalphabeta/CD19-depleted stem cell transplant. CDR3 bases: TGTGCCAGCGGAAATGATAGCCAGGGGAGGATTAACGCTCCCGGGGAGCTGTTTTTT. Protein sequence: CASGNDSQGRINAPGELFF.